These 21 T cell receptor beta chains were all obtained from the same sample, sequenced in a study of blood T cell repertoires in COVID-19. TCRdb's table, derived via immunoSEQ multiplex PCR, lists solely in-frame clones and lacks some. This table holds more than 100,000 clones, about 87% found once. The specimen was peripheral blood. Source of these receptors: a human donor in a cohort sampled during active or convalescent COVID-19.

The CDR3 region is CASSPQGARNRRMNEQFF. CDR3 nucleotide sequence: TGTGCCAGCAGCCCACAGGGGGCGCGGAATCGTCGTATGAATGAGCAGTTCTTC. This chain joins TRBV3-1 (or the pseudogene TRBV3-2) and TRBJ2-1; 9 bases are shared with TRBD1. The CDR3 runs 18 residues. The germline V gene encodes CDR1 LGHDT and CDR2 YNNKEL (reference sequence). V was pared by 4 bases and J by 7 bases, with 17 bases of the junction left unmatched.

In this sample, this clone turned up a few times. The chain joins TRBV4-1 to TRBJ1-5, with 9 bases lining up with TRBD1. The length of the CDR3 is 16 residues. Trimming removed 4 bases from V and 5 bases from J; junction bases left unmatched: 9. Germline V lookup: CDR1 MGHRA, CDR2 YSYEKL. The DNA of the CDR3 is TGCGCCAGCAGCCCGGGGACAGGGAAAGGGTATCAGCCCCAGCATTTT. It specifies CASSPGTGKGYQPQHF.

This chain joins TRBV6-5 and TRBJ2-5; 9 bases are shared with TRBD2. Per germline, CDR1 MNHEY and CDR2 SVGAGI. V was clipped by 3 bases and J by 4 bases; unmatched bases: 9. There are 16 residues in the CDR3. CDR3 residues: CASSYGAGGPSETQYF. CDR3 nucleotides: TGTGCCAGCAGTTATGGGGCGGGGGGGCCTTCAGAGACCCAGTACTTC.

This sequence joins TRBV7-3 and TRBJ2-3; D ambiguous. There are 12 residues in the CDR3. Between the trimmed V and J ends, which lost 2 bases and 8 bases, there was a span of 8 bases. Germline V CDR1 and CDR2: SGHTA, FQGTGA. This chain's CDR3 is CASSLARGTQYF. The DNA of the CDR3 is TGTGCCAGCAGCTTAGCGCGTGGTACGCAGTATTTT.

V and J are TRBV2 and TRBJ1-5, with D perhaps TRBD1 (5 bases). The V end was cut by 9 bases, the J end by 3 bases, with 9 bases between. CDR1 is SNHLY, CDR2 FYNNEI, per germline. The CDR3 loop spans 12 amino acids. The CDR3 DNA reads as TGTGCCAGTGGGGCGGACAATCAGCCCCAGCATTTT. Amino acid sequence: CASGADNQPQHF.

The chain employs TRBV5-1 and TRBJ1-3, with 7 bases matching TRBD1. The V gene's germline CDR1 is SGHRS and CDR2 YFSETQ. Germline trimming cut 4 bases from V and 0 bases from J; bases unmatched to any gene: 7. CDR3 length: 16 residues. The CDR3 protein is CASSPSGTVSGNTIYF. Here the CDR3 DNA reads TGCGCCAGCAGCCCTTCCGGGACAGTCTCTGGAAACACCATATATTTT.

The gene calls are TRBV9 and TRBJ2-1; TRBD2 might be the D (6 bases). There are 15 residues in the CDR3. With 5 bases removed from V and 4 bases from J, the gap between germline ends came to 16 bases. Germline V CDR1 and CDR2: SGDLS, YYNGEE. CDR3 amino acids: CASSVTSYAYNEQFF. The CDR3 DNA sequence: TGTGCCAGCAGTGTTACTAGCTACGCGTACAATGAGCAGTTCTTC.

The V and J genes are TRBV14 and TRBJ1-1; 9 positions agree with TRBD1. The V gene's germline CDR1 is SGHDN and CDR2 FVKESK. This CDR3 has 17 amino acids. V shed 0 bases, J shed 4 bases, and the junction held 9 bases outside the gene matches. The CDR3 nucleotides are TGTGCCAGCAGCCAAGATAGGGGGACAGGGTCTAGCACTGAAGCTTTCTTT. It encodes CASSQDRGTGSSTEAFF.

The chain links TRBV19 to TRBJ2-2; D is ambiguous. This CDR3 comprises 14 residues. Per germline, CDR1 LNHDA and CDR2 SQIVND (reference sequence). Trimming cost V 1 base and J 5 bases, with 8 bases left between them. This CDR3 is CASSIVQSTGELFF. CDR3 sequence (DNA): TGTGCCAGTAGTATAGTACAGAGTACCGGGGAGCTGTTTTTT.

The rearrangement joins TRBV7-2 to TRBJ2-1; D not certain. CDR3 length equals 14 residues. CDR1 is SGHTA and CDR2 is FQGNSA in the germline V gene. V was pared by 1 base and J by 10 bases, with 14 bases between. This CDR3 is CASSLVANPAEQFF. The CDR3, as DNA: TGTGCCAGCAGCTTAGTAGCCAACCCGGCCGAGCAGTTCTTC.

The chain employs TRBV27 and TRBJ2-1; 14 nucleotides agree with TRBD2. The germline gives CDR1 MNHEY, CDR2 SMNVEV (reference sequence). After removal of 3 bases from V and 15 bases from J, the junction contained 7 bases not matched to a gene. This CDR3 region has 14 residues. In DNA, the CDR3 is TGTGCCAGCAGTTTCCCCGGGACTAGCGGGGGTCTGTTCTTC. It codes for CASSFPGTSGGLFF.

The chain couples TRBV27 to TRBJ2-6; TRBD1 matches 10 bases. The CDR3 is 17 residues long. V shed 3 bases and J 2 bases; nucleotides not matched to a gene: 4. CDR1 is MNHEY, CDR2 SMNVEV, per germline (reference sequence). The DNA of the CDR3 is TGTGCCAGCAGTTTGGGACAGGGGCGCACTGGGGCCAACGTCCTGACTTTC. Encoded protein: CASSLGQGRTGANVLTF.

The chain recombines TRBV24-1 with TRBJ2-2; TRBD2 matches 13 bases. Germline V gives CDR1 KGHDR, CDR2 SFDVKD. V lost 2 bases, J lost 3 bases, and 20 bases stayed unmatched. The CDR3 has 23 residues. CDR3 region: CATSDSRPRLAGGLVADTGELFF. DNA for the CDR3: TGTGCCACCAGTGATTCGCGCCCAAGACTAGCGGGGGGACTTGTCGCTGACACCGGGGAGCTGTTTTTT.

This rearrangement joins TRBV12-3 or TRBV12-4 to TRBJ1-4, with TRBD1 identical over 7 bases. Germline trimming cut 5 bases from V and 7 bases from J; bases unmatched to any gene: 4. This CDR3 contains 13 residues. Written as DNA, the CDR3 is TGTGCCAGCAGTAGGGGGCTTGGTGAAAAACTGTTTTTT. Amino acid sequence: CASSRGLGEKLFF.

This clone appeared a few times. The gene calls are TRBV3-1 (or the pseudogene TRBV3-2) and TRBJ1-4, with D hard to call. With 7 bases removed from V and 0 bases from J, the gap between germline ends came to 15 bases. This CDR3 has 16 residues. CDR1 is LGHDT and CDR2 is YNNKEL in the germline V gene (reference sequence). The CDR3 DNA follows: TGTGCCAGCACCCCCGGAGGCCTTACAACTAATGAAAAACTGTTTTTT. This gives the protein CASTPGGLTTNEKLFF.

In this sample, this clone turned up a few times. The chain is built from TRBV18 and TRBJ2-3; 13 positions agree with TRBD2. Germline V gives CDR1 KGHSH, CDR2 LQKENI. This CDR3 has 18 amino acids. J gave up 0 bases and V 6 bases, and 9 bases lay outside the gene matches. CDR3 in DNA: TGTGCCAGCTCCACCCGACTAGCGGGGGGTGCGAGCACAGATACGCAGTATTTT. It codes for CASSTRLAGGASTDTQYF. Full variable domain (remainder filled in from reference TRBV18 and TRBJ2-3): NAGVMQNPRHLVRRRGQEARLRCSPMKGHSHVYWYRQLPEEGLKFMVYLQKENIIDESGMPKERFSAEFPKEGPSILRIQQVVRGDSAAYFCASSTRLAGGASTDTQYFGPGTRLTVL.

The V gene is TRBV10-3, the J gene TRBJ2-3, with 11 bases matching TRBD2. Germline V gene lookup returns CDR1 ENHRY and CDR2 SYGVKD. The CDR3 covers 16 residues. V lost 5 bases, J lost 0 bases, and 4 bases stayed unmatched. CDR3 DNA: TGTGCCATCAGTTCGACTAGCGGGGAAAGCACAGATACGCAGTATTTT. Protein sequence: CAISSTSGESTDTQYF.

The chain carries TRBV28 and TRBJ1-2; 7 nucleotides line up with TRBD1. The V gene's germline CDR1 is MDHEN and CDR2 SYDVKM. The CDR3 has 12 amino acids. Trimming took 10 bases from V and 2 from J; bases not matched to a gene: 4. The CDR3 DNA is TGTGCCACCAGACAGGGCAACTATGGCTACACCTTC. It encodes CATRQGNYGYTF.

This clone was observed a handful of times. V gene TRBV5-1 combines with J gene TRBJ1-1, with 7 bases aligning to TRBD1. CDR3 size: 14 residues. The germline gives CDR1 SGHRS, CDR2 YFSETQ. The junction had 2 bases not matched to a gene; V was cut back by 0 bases and J by 3 bases. CDR3 protein: CASSLEGAYTEAFF. Written as DNA, the CDR3 is TGCGCCAGCAGCTTGGAGGGGGCGTACACTGAAGCTTTCTTT.

The chain joins TRBV5-4 to TRBJ1-1; unclear D gene. V was shortened by 1 base and J by 2 bases, with 6 bases between the two germline ends. Germline loops: CDR1 SGHNT, CDR2 YYREEE (reference sequence). The CDR3 runs 13 residues. The CDR3 DNA reads as TGTGCCAGCAGCTTGTACATCAACACTGAAGCTTTCTTT. It is translated as CASSLYINTEAFF.

The chain uses TRBV6-1 and TRBJ2-2, with a tentative D call TRBD1 (5 bases). Deletions cut 0 bases from V and 5 bases from J, with 7 bases between. Germline V gene lookup returns CDR1 MNHNS and CDR2 SASEGT. This CDR3 has 14 amino acids. CDR3 loop: CASSEAYRTGELFF. CDR3 nucleotide sequence: TGTGCCAGCAGTGAAGCGTACAGGACCGGGGAGCTGTTTTTT.